What follows are 32 T cell receptor beta chains derived from one specimen sequenced in a study of blood T cell repertoires in COVID-19. Method: immunoSEQ multiplex PCR; TCRdb's copy keeps in-frame clones and lacks some. This sample has 410,000 or so clones, with over 75% found just once. Sequences were obtained from peripheral blood. All receptors derive from a woman between 35 and 50 years old with COVID-19, enrolled during active disease.

The chain is built from TRBV5-1 and TRBJ2-1, with TRBD1 matching over 7 bases. CDR1 is SGHRS, CDR2 YFSETQ, per germline. V lost 2 bases to trimming and J lost 3 bases; unmatched junction nucleotides: 2. CDR3 length: 14 amino acids. The CDR3 coding sequence is TGCGCCAGCAGCTTAGGACAGGTCTACAATGAGCAGTTCTTC. Amino acid sequence: CASSLGQVYNEQFF. Supplemented by reference TRBV5-1 and TRBJ2-1, the full variable domain reads KAGVTQTPRYLIKTRGQQVTLSCSPISGHRSVSWYQQTPGQGLQFLFEYFSETQRNKGNFPGRFSGRQFSNSRSEMNVSTLELGDSALYLCASSLGQVYNEQFFGPGTRLTVL.

The gene calls are TRBV13 and TRBJ2-1; 9 positions agree with TRBD1. Germline CDR1 reads PRHDT; CDR2 reads FYEKMQ (reference sequence). The CDR3 has 15 amino acids. The J segment lost 3 bases and the V segment lost 5 bases, leaving 5 bases of the junction unmatched. Here the CDR3 reads CASSLDRGSYNEQFF. The CDR3 DNA is TGTGCCAGCAGCCTCGACAGGGGGAGCTACAATGAGCAGTTCTTC.

The chain links TRBV12-5 to TRBJ1-1; TRBD1 matches at 8 bases. CDR1 is LGHNT, CDR2 FRNRAP, per germline. V lost 3 bases and J lost 4; bases outside the gene matches: 4. CDR3 length equals 14 residues. The CDR3 spells CASGFTGGATEAFF. CDR3 DNA: TGTGCTAGTGGTTTTACAGGGGGAGCCACTGAAGCTTTCTTT.

The chain couples TRBV7-2 to TRBJ2-5, with 9 bases identical to TRBD2. Looked up from germline, CDR1 is SGHTA and CDR2 is FQGNSA. The CDR3 totals 15 residues. The J segment lost 1 base and the V segment lost 4 bases, leaving 4 bases of the junction unmatched. The CDR3 coding sequence is TGTGCCAGCAGCTGGCGGGGGGGGCCCCAAGAGACCCAGTACTTC. This sequence encodes CASSWRGGPQETQYF.

This sequence joins TRBV30 and TRBJ1-4; D possibly corresponds to TRBD1 (5 bases). This CDR3 has 14 amino acids. Germline V gene sequence: CDR1 GTSNPN, CDR2 SVGIG (reference sequence). V lost 7 bases and J lost 8, with 20 bases in between. The CDR3 nucleotides read TGTGCCTTGGGCGAGGGGACTCTTCACGAAAAACTGTTTTTT. This gives the protein CALGEGTLHEKLFF. Full variable domain (missing parts from reference TRBV30 and TRBJ1-4): SQTIHQWPATLVQPVGSPLSLECTVEGTSNPNLYWYRQAAGRGLQLLFYSVGIGQISSEVPQNLSASRPQDRQFILSSKKLLLSDSGFYLCALGEGTLHEKLFFGSGTQLSVL.

This chain connects TRBV7-3 to TRBJ2-3; 7 nucleotides line up with TRBD2. Germline V gives CDR1 SGHTA, CDR2 FQGTGA. The CDR3 has 12 amino acids. The J segment lost 13 bases and the V segment lost 4 bases, leaving 8 bases of the junction unmatched. The CDR3 is CASSSPSGMEYF. CDR3 DNA: TGTGCCAGCAGCTCCCCTAGCGGAATGGAGTATTTT. Full variable domain (missing parts from reference TRBV7-3 and TRBJ2-3): GAGVSQTPSNKVTEKGKYVELRCDPISGHTALYWYRQSLGQGPEFLIYFQGTGAADDSGLPNDRFFAVRPEGSVSTLKIQRTERGDSAVYLCASSSPSGMEYFGPGTRLTVL.

V is TRBV7-2 and J is TRBJ2-2; maybe TRBD2 (6 bases). This CDR3 region has 13 residues. Per the germline V gene, CDR1 is SGHTA and CDR2 is FQGNSA. The germline V and J ends were trimmed by 11 bases and 0 bases, with 10 bases remaining between them. CDR3: CAGGTSNTGELFF. Written as DNA, the CDR3 is TGTGCCGGGGGGACTTCGAACACCGGGGAGCTGTTTTTT.

The V and J genes are TRBV5-5 and TRBJ2-3; 10 nucleotides line up with TRBD1. V gave up 3 bases and J gave up 3 bases; unmatched junction bases: 4. This CDR3 region has 15 residues. The germline V gene encodes CDR1 SGHKS and CDR2 YYEKEE (reference sequence). The CDR3 reads CASSSGQGKTDTQYF. The DNA for the CDR3 is TGTGCCAGCAGCTCGGGACAGGGGAAGACAGATACGCAGTATTTT. Full variable domain (missing parts from reference TRBV5-5 and TRBJ2-3): DAGVTQSPTHLIKTRGQQVTLRCSPISGHKSVSWYQQVLGQGPQFIFQYYEKEERGRGNFPDRFSARQFPNYSSELNVNALLLGDSALYLCASSSGQGKTDTQYFGPGTRLTVL.

The chain is built from TRBV2 and TRBJ1-5; maybe TRBD1 (6 bases). The germline CDR1 and CDR2 sequences are SNHLY and FYNNEI. V was trimmed by 3 bases and J by 6 bases, leaving 12 bases between them. There are 14 residues in the CDR3. This CDR3 reads CASSERGLFQPQHF. CDR3 DNA: TGTGCCAGCAGTGAGCGGGGGCTTTTTCAGCCCCAGCATTTT. Supplemented by reference TRBV2 and TRBJ1-5, the full variable domain reads EPEVTQTPSHQVTQMGQEVILRCVPISNHLYFYWYRQILGQKVEFLVSFYNNEISEKSEIFDDQFSVERPDGSNFTLKIRSTKLEDSAMYFCASSERGLFQPQHFGDGTRLSIL.

The chain is built from TRBV11-2 and TRBJ2-5, with D possibly being TRBD2 (5 bases). Germline lookup yields CDR1 SGHAT and CDR2 FQNNGV. The CDR3 spans 13 residues. V gave up 5 bases and J gave up 5 bases, with 12 bases separating them. Here the CDR3 reads CASSREREETQYF. The CDR3 DNA follows: TGTGCCAGCAGCCGAGAGAGGGAGGAGACCCAGTACTTC.

This clone appeared a single time. The J gene is TRBJ1-6, the V gene TRBV28; TRBD1 is a possible D gene (5 bases). Trimming took off 2 bases at V and 7 bases at J, with 9 bases between the two ends. CDR1 MDHEN and CDR2 SYDVKM come from the germline V gene. This CDR3 contains 14 residues. DNA for the CDR3: TGTGCCAGCAGTTTAAGGGCAGGGAATTCACCCCTCCACTTT. Its translation is CASSLRAGNSPLHF.

This chain links TRBV7-8 with TRBJ1-6, with 7 bases aligning to TRBD1. The CDR3 spans 14 residues. CDR1 SGHVS and CDR2 FQNEAQ come from the germline V gene. V gave up 4 bases and J gave up 8 bases; unmatched junction bases: 5. Written as DNA, the CDR3 is TGTGCCAGCAGCTCCACAGGGGAAGATTCACCCCTCCACTTT. It codes for CASSSTGEDSPLHF.

J is TRBJ2-5 and V is TRBV5-4; 9 nucleotides line up with TRBD2. The CDR3 contains 16 residues. Trimming took 1 base from V and 1 from J; bases not matched to a gene: 5. The germline V gene has CDR1 SGHNT and CDR2 YYREEE (reference sequence). CDR3 in DNA: TGTGCCAGCAGCTTGTCTGGCGGGAGGGCCCAAGAGACCCAGTACTTC. It specifies CASSLSGGRAQETQYF.

The V and J genes are TRBV6-6 and TRBJ2-7, with a tentative D call TRBD1 (6 bases). Trimming shortened V by 5 bases and J by 7 bases, and 12 bases separated the two germline ends. The CDR3 is 12 residues long. The germline V gene has CDR1 MNHNY and CDR2 SVGAGI (reference sequence). CDR3: CASSQQGKEQYF. CDR3 nucleotide sequence: TGTGCCAGCAGTCAGCAGGGGAAAGAGCAGTACTTC.

The CDR3 DNA sequence: TGTGCCAGCAGCCCCCGGGGGGTTTCTTCACCCCTCCACTTT. Its translation is CASSPRGVSSPLHF. The V and J genes are TRBV14 and TRBJ1-6, with D perhaps TRBD1 (5 bases). The ends were cut back, 4 bases at V and 9 bases at J, with 13 bases in the middle. The length of the CDR3 is 14 residues. Germline CDR1 is SGHDN and CDR2 is FVKESK.

CDR3 amino acids: CASSVPLAGLNEQFF. In DNA, the CDR3 is TGTGCCAGCAGCGTACCCCTAGCGGGCCTCAATGAGCAGTTCTTC. This chain links TRBV9 with TRBJ2-1; 8 bases match TRBD2. Unmatched junction bases numbered 6, after V lost 1 base and J lost 6 bases. The CDR3 consists of 15 residues. Looked up from germline, CDR1 is SGDLS and CDR2 is YYNGEE.

The genes are TRBV7-2 and TRBJ2-4, with D maybe TRBD2 (7 bases). Germline values: CDR1 SGHTA, CDR2 FQGNSA. Trimming pared 5 bases from V and 6 bases from J, leaving 20 bases between. The CDR3 is 16 amino acids. The CDR3 DNA sequence: TGTGCCAGCAGCCCTGGTGGGGGCGGGGGCGCAAACATTCAGTACTTC. Protein product: CASSPGGGGGANIQYF.

This chain connects TRBV29-1 to TRBJ1-5; 7 bases map to TRBD1. The V gene's germline CDR1 is SQVTM and CDR2 ANQGSEA. The trim removed 6 bases at V and 1 base at J, leaving 6 bases unmatched. This CDR3 is 14 amino acids long. This chain's CDR3 is CSVKDRESNQPQHF. The CDR3 DNA is TGCAGCGTAAAAGACAGGGAAAGCAATCAGCCCCAGCATTTT.

This clone was seen only a few times. CDR3 bases: TGTGCCAGCAGCACCAGGACAGGGACGTCCTATAATTCACCCCTCCACTTT. This gives the protein CASSTRTGTSYNSPLHF. The chain uses TRBV7-9 and TRBJ1-6; the match to TRBD1 covers 8 bases. Trimming cost V 5 bases and J 1 base; bases outside gene matches: 7. CDR1 is SEHNR, CDR2 FQNEAQ, per germline (reference sequence). This CDR3 region has 17 residues.

The chain carries TRBV5-1 and TRBJ1-5; D is possibly TRBD1 (6 bases). The CDR3 has 16 amino acids. V was pared by 4 bases and J by 2 bases, with 16 bases between. The germline V gene has CDR1 SGHRS and CDR2 YFSETQ. The CDR3 region has the DNA TGCGCCAGCAGCCAGTCAGGGGAAGGAGGCAATCAGCCCCAGCATTTT. Translating gives CASSQSGEGGNQPQHF.

This chain uses TRBV2 with TRBJ2-5; a possible D gene is TRBD1 (5 bases). The CDR3 runs to 12 residues. Germline CDR1 SNHLY, CDR2 FYNNEI. V was trimmed by 5 bases and J by 4 bases, leaving 8 bases between them. The CDR3 DNA reads TGTGCCAGCAGTCCCCAGGGAGAGACCCAGTACTTC. Encoded protein: CASSPQGETQYF.

This chain connects TRBV4-3 to TRBJ1-1, with unresolved D. The CDR3 has 13 amino acids. V dropped 0 bases and J dropped 5 bases, with 7 bases sitting between them. Germline V gene sequence: CDR1 LGHNA, CDR2 YSLEER. The CDR3 DNA reads TGCGCCAGCAGCCAAGACCGGACTACTGAAGCTTTCTTT. It codes for CASSQDRTTEAFF.

The V gene is TRBV7-9, the J gene TRBJ1-6; TRBD1 agrees at 8 bases. This CDR3 comprises 14 residues. CDR1 is SEHNR, CDR2 FQNEAQ, per germline (reference sequence). Trimming removed 3 bases from V and 7 bases from J; junction bases left unmatched: 2. The CDR3 reads CASSFTGGNSPLHF. DNA for the CDR3: TGTGCCAGCAGCTTTACAGGGGGGAATTCACCCCTCCACTTT.

CDR3 region: CASSRRENIRNTIYF. The CDR3 DNA is TGTGCCAGCAGCCGCAGGGAAAATATCAGAAACACCATATATTTT. The J gene is TRBJ1-3, the V gene TRBV11-2; perhaps TRBD1 as D (5 bases). This CDR3 is built from 15 residues. Germline V gives CDR1 SGHAT, CDR2 FQNNGV. The V gene lost 5 bases and the J gene lost 5 bases, with 16 bases spanning the gap. The whole variable domain, filled in from reference TRBV11-2 and TRBJ1-3, reads EAGVAQSPRYKIIEKRQSVAFWCNPISGHATLYWYQQILGQGPKLLIQFQNNGVVDDSQLPKDRFSAERLKGVDSTLKIQPAKLEDSAVYLCASSRRENIRNTIYFGEGSWLTVV.

J is TRBJ1-2 and V is TRBV29-1, with D uncertain. This CDR3 has 12 amino acids. Trimming removed 3 bases at V and 8 bases at J, with 13 bases between. Germline lookup yields CDR1 SQVTM and CDR2 ANQGSEA. The CDR3 coding sequence is TGCAGCGTTGAGAGAGACACCACGGGCTACACCTTC. Translated: CSVERDTTGYTF.

The V call is TRBV5-1, the J call TRBJ2-2; D ambiguous. This CDR3 spans 15 amino acids. The ends were cut back, 5 bases at V and 0 bases at J, with 11 bases in the middle. From germline, CDR1 is SGHRS and CDR2 YFSETQ. The CDR3 is CASSYEVANTGELFF. The CDR3 DNA is TGCGCCAGCAGTTACGAGGTCGCGAACACCGGGGAGCTGTTTTTT.

The chain has TRBV28 and TRBJ1-3; D is unresolved. Germline loops: CDR1 MDHEN, CDR2 SYDVKM. Between the trimmed V and J ends, which lost 6 bases and 0 bases, there was a span of 24 bases. The CDR3 is 19 residues long. The CDR3 nucleotides read TGTGCCAGCAGCCCTAGCGGGCTGGGAAGGGAGAGCTCTGGAAACACCATATATTTT. Amino acid sequence: CASSPSGLGRESSGNTIYF.

The V and J genes are TRBV11-1 and TRBJ2-3, with D maybe TRBD2 (6 bases). CDR3 length: 14 amino acids. V lost 5 bases and J lost 2, with 11 bases in between. From germline, CDR1 is SGHAT and CDR2 FQDESV (reference sequence). CDR3 sequence: CASSSGSFTDTQYF. CDR3 in DNA: TGTGCCAGCAGCAGCGGGTCCTTCACAGATACGCAGTATTTT.

The chain uses TRBV12-3 or TRBV12-4 and TRBJ2-2; weak D call: TRBD1 (5 bases). With 2 bases removed from V and 8 bases from J, the gap between germline ends came to 9 bases. There are 13 residues in the CDR3. CDR3 sequence: CASSLRGRGELFF. Written as DNA, the CDR3 is TGTGCCAGCAGTTTAAGGGGTCGTGGGGAGCTGTTTTTT.

This clone appeared a few times. The CDR3 here is CASSPRQGVPSYEQYF. Here the CDR3 DNA reads TGCGCCAGCAGCCCTAGACAGGGGGTACCCTCCTACGAGCAGTACTTC. The J gene is TRBJ2-7, the V gene TRBV4-1; 9 bases match TRBD1. V trimming: 4 bases; J trimming: 0 bases; junction bases outside the gene matches: 7. Germline values: CDR1 MGHRA, CDR2 YSYEKL. This CDR3 has 16 amino acids.

This chain uses TRBV9 with TRBJ2-1; 11 positions agree with TRBD1. CDR1 is SGDLS, CDR2 YYNGEE, per germline. This CDR3 has 18 residues. The ends lost 3 bases at V and 4 bases at J; junction bases unmatched: 12. The CDR3 region is CASSAKASGTGGYNEQFF. The CDR3 DNA reads as TGTGCCAGCAGCGCCAAAGCCTCCGGGACAGGGGGTTACAATGAGCAGTTCTTC.

The rearrangement uses TRBV20-1 and TRBJ2-7, with D hard to call. The V end lost 3 bases, the J end lost 2 bases, and 11 bases lay between the germline ends. The CDR3 sequence is 13 residues long. Germline V gene data show CDR1 as DFQATT and CDR2 as SNEGSKA (reference sequence). The DNA for the CDR3 is TGCAGTGCTAGTATTTCCCTTACCTACGAGCAGTACTTC. Amino acids: CSASISLTYEQYF.